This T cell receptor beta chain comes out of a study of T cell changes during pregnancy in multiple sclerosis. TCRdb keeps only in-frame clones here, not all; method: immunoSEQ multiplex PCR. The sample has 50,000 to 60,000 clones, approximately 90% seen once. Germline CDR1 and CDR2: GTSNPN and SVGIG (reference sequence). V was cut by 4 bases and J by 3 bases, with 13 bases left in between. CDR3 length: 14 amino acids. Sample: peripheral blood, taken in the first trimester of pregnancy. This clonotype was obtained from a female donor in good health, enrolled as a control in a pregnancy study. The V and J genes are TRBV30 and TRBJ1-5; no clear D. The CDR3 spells CAWNTGGINQPQHF. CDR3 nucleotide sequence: TGTGCCTGGAACACGGGAGGGATCAATCAGCCCCAGCATTTT.